This TCR beta chain was retrieved from a study of T cells in Graves' hyperthyroidism and ophthalmopathy. Overall study context: Before any treatment, at initial diagnosis, peripheral blood was collected. Overall study results and limits: Ophthalmopathy and stable hyperthyroidism were separated by a 13 V-J model. The model foresaw ophthalmopathy a median approximately 6.3 months prior to onset. Blood also held most thyroid clonotypes expanded beyond 0.001.

RNA transcripts provided the source from which TCR beta CDR3 regions were amplified. With the HTBI primer set, the TCR CDR3 went through a first round of RT-PCR. TCRdb re-called the multiplex PCR reads with MiXCR, one entry per CDR3 protein. In the table there are 600,000 to 650,000 distinct CDR3 sequences, about 20% of which are singletons. This clonotype was seen a handful of times. Its antigen remains unknown. The sequenced material came from blood. This sequence originates from a man aged 25-40 years with Graves' ophthalmopathy.

The chain's CDR3 is CASSYKAGGAGPYTF. The CDR3 DNA sequence: TGTGCCAGCAGTTACAAGGCAGGGGGCGCGGGGCCCTACACCTTC. This chain connects TRBV6-6 to TRBJ1-2; 8 positions match TRBD1. Germline V gene lookup returns CDR1 MNHNY and CDR2 SVGAGI (reference sequence). The CDR3 is 15 residues long. The junction had 12 bases not matched to a gene; V was cut back by 2 bases and J by 10 bases.